The 4 T cell receptor beta chains below come from one sample, sequenced in a study of T cells in Graves' hyperthyroidism and ophthalmopathy. Regions amplified from RNA transcripts were the TCR beta CDR3 regions. A set of HTBI primers served as the primers for a first-round RT-PCR of the TCR CDR3. TCRdb analysed the multiplex PCR reads with MiXCR anew, one entry per CDR3 protein. Of 500,000 to 800,000 distinct CDR3 sequences detected, more than 14% appear once; the ten largest clones hold approximately 12%. Sequences were obtained from blood. These receptors originate from a woman aged 45-59 years with Graves' ophthalmopathy.

This clonotype was seen ten or more times. The V call is TRBV20-1, the J call TRBJ2-3; 7 bases agree with TRBD2. The CDR3 consists of 13 residues. Germline V gene data show CDR1 as DFQATT and CDR2 as SNEGSKA (reference sequence). V trimming: 6 bases; J trimming: 5 bases; junction bases outside the gene matches: 8. CDR3 residues: CSATGGAVDTQYF. In DNA form, the CDR3 reads TGCAGTGCCACGGGGGGAGCAGTAGATACGCAGTATTTT.

The gene calls are TRBV5-5 and TRBJ1-1; tentatively, D is TRBD1 (5 bases). CDR1 and CDR2 (germline): SGHKS, YYEKEE (reference sequence). V was shortened by 0 bases and J by 4 bases, with 13 bases between the two germline ends. The CDR3 length is 15 residues. Here the CDR3 DNA reads TGTGCCAGCAGCTTGGTGGGGGGTTCTGGCACTGAAGCTTTCTTT. Translation gives CASSLVGGSGTEAFF. Complete variable domain (other parts from reference TRBV5-5 and TRBJ1-1): DAGVTQSPTHLIKTRGQQVTLRCSPISGHKSVSWYQQVLGQGPQFIFQYYEKEERGRGNFPDRFSARQFPNYSSELNVNALLLGDSALYLCASSLVGGSGTEAFFGQGTRLTVV.

The chain has TRBV7-3 and TRBJ2-1; TRBD1 matches 9 bases. The V gene's germline CDR1 is SGHTA and CDR2 FQGTGA. This CDR3 spans 19 amino acids. V lost 4 bases to trimming and J lost 4 bases; unmatched junction nucleotides: 17. The CDR3 region has the DNA TGTGCCAGCAGCTCCCTTCCGACAGGGGGTTTGGGTACATACAATGAGCAGTTCTTC. Translating it yields CASSSLPTGGLGTYNEQFF.

The V gene is TRBV28, the J gene TRBJ1-6; D uncertain. The CDR3 sequence is 13 residues long. Germline V gene data show CDR1 as MDHEN and CDR2 as SYDVKM. Trimming took 10 bases from V and 7 from J, leaving 14 bases between them. The CDR3 bases are TGTGCCACCACGGAACCTCACAATTCACCCCTCCACTTT. This gives the protein CATTEPHNSPLHF. Full variable domain (outside the CDR3, taken from reference TRBV28 and TRBJ1-6): DVKVTQSSRYLVKRTGEKVFLECVQDMDHENMFWYRQDPGLGLRLIYFSYDVKMKEKGDIPEGYSVSREKKERFSLILESASTNQTSMYLCATTEPHNSPLHFGNGTRLTVT.